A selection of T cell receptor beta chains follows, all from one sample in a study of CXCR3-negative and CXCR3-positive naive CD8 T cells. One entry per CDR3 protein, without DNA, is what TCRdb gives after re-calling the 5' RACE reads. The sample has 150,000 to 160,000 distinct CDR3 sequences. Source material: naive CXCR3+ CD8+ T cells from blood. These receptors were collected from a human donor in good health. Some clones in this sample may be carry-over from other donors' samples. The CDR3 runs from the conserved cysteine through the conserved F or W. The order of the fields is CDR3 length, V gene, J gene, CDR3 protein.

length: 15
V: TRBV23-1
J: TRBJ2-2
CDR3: CASLRGAGVTGELFF

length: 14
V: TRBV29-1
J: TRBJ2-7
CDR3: CSVVGGSNSYEQYF

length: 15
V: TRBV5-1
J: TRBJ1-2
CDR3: CASSLDGDRRAGYTF

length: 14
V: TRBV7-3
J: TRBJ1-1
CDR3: CASSWTGFGTEAFF

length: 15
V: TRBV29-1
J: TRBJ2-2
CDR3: CSVVLPNKGTGELFF

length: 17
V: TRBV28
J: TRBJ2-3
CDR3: CASSLGLAGGRTDTQYF

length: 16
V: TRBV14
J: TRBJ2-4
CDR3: CASSPTSTLAKNIQYF

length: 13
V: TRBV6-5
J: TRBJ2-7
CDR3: CASSYRSSYEQYF

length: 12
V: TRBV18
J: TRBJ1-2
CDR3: CASSLSGDGYTF

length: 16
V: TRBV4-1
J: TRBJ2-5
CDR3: CASSQTLGGGQETQYF

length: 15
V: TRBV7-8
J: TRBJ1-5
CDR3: CASSLYGESNQPQHF

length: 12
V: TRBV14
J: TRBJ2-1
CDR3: CASSQDRIKGFF

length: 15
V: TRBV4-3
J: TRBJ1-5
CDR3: CASSQDGGPHAPQHF

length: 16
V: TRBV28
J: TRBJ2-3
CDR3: CASSPSRTARRDTQYF

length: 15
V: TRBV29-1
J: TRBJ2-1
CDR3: CSVASSGDTYNEQFF

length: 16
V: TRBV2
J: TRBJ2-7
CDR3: CASSGRQGASSYEQYF

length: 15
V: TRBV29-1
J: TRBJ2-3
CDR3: CSVEGWLAGTDTQYF

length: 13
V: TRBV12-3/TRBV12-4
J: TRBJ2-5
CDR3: CASQDSTEETQYF

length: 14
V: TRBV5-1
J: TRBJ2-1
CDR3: CASSGRGTGNEQFF

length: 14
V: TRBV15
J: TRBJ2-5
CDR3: CATSRAGTPETQYF

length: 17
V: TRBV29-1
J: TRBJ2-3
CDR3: CSVGGLTNRDFTDTQYF

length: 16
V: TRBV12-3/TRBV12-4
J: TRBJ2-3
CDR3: CASSGGSGTSTDTQYF

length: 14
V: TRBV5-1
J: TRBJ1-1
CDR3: CASGPTGIGTEAFF

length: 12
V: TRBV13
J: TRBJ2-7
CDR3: CASSSARGEQYF

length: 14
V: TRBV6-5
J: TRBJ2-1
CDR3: CASSYGTGLGEQFF

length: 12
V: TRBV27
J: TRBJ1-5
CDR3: CASSLNGQPQHF

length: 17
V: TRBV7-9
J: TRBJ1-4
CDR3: CASSSPPEAGRQEKLFF

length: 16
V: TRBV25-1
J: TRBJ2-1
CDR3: CASSEVTSEAYNEQFF

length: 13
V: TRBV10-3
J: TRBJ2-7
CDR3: CAISGQANYEQYF

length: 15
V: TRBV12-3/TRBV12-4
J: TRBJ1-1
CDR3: CASSPTGTLNTEAFF

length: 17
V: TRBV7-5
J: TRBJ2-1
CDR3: CISVSEAWVPGFNEQFF

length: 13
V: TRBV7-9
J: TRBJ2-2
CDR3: CASSRVNTGELFF

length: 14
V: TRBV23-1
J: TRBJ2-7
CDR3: CASSHSRGPSEQYF

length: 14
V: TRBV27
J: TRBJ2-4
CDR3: CASSSALAKNIQYF

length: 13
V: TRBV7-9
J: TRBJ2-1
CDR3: CASSFPSRNEQFF

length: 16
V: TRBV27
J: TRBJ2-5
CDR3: CASSLRLATIQETQYF

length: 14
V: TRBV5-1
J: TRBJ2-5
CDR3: CASGYLGRQETQYF

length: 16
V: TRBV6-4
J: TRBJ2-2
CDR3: CASSELLNPNTGELFF

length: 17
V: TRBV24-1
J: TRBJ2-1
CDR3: CATSDFGQRGGSNEQFF

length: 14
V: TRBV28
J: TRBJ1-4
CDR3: CASFKWGTNEKLFF

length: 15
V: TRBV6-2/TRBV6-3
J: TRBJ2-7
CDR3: CASSGWQVNSYEQYF

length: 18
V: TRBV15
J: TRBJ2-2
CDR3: CATSRDRASGENTGELFF

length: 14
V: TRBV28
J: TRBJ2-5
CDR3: CASSTLRGGETQYF

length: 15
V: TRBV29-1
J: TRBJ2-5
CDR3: CSVAIRTAPGETQYF

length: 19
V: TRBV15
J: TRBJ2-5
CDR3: CATSNLPPRVLATQETQYF

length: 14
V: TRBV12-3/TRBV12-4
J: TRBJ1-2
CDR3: CASTRTGPSYGYTF

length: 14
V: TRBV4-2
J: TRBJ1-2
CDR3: CASSHPGVNYGYTF

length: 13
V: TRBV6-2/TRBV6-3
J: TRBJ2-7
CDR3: CASTWDFSYEQYF

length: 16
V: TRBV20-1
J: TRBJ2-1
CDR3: CSARPGGGSSYNEQFF

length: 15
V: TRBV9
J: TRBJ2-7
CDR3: CASSVGDPPSREQYF

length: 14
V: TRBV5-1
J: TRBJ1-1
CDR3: CASILGTGFTEPFF

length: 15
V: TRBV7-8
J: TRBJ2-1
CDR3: CASSYGGGTIYEQFF

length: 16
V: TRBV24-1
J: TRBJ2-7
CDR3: CATSVLREGRPYEQYF